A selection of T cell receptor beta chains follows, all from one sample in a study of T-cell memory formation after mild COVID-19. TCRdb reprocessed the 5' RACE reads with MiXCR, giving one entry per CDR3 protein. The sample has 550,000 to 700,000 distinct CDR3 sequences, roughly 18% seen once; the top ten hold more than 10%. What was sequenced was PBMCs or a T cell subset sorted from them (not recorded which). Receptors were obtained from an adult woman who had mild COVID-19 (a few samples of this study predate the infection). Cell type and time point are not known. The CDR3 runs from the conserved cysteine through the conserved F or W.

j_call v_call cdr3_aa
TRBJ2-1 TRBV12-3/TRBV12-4 CASSPRGLAGGTFF
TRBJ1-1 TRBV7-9 CASSLPREGAAEAFF
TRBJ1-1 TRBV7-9 CASSLGSGGLMNTEAFF
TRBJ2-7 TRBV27 CASSLNRLAVIYEQYF
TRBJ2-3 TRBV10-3 CAISRGATGDTQYF
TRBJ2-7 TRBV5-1 CASSLGDLGGHEQYF
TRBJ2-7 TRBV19 CATGPGQGILYEQYF
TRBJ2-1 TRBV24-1 CATRGRGEQFF
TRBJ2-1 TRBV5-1 CASRPGETYNEQFF
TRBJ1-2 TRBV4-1 CASSQDAGYGYTF
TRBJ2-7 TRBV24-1 CATSDLPRTSGIYEQYF
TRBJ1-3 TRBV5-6 CASKTEGNTIYF
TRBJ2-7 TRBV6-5 CASSYSWTPPREQYF
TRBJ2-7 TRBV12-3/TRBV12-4 CASSRGEGAYEQYF
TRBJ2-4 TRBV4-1 CASSQEDRGVQGIQYF
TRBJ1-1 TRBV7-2 CASSSGLFRYTEAFF
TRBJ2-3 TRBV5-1 CASSLWGEDTQYF
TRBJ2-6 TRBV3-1 CASSQWVSGANVLTF
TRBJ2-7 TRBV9 CASSTSSGSPYEQYF
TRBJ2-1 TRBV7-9 CASSLFSGRLNEQFF
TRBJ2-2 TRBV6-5 CASSYSNRNTGELFF
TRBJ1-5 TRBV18 CASSPSGQGVQPQHF
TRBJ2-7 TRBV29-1 CSVEDNSYEQYF
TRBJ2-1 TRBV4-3 CASSQSDGRDEQFF
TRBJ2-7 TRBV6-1 CASSGVGRGYEQYF
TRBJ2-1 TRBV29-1 CSGEPGAYNEQFF
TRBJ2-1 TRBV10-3 CAISESREQFF
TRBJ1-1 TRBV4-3 CASSQDNRDTEAFF
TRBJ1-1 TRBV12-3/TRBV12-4 CASSWDRGPMNTEAFF
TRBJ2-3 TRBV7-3 CASSLGGRKPDTQYF
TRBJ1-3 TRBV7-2 CASISGGNTIYF
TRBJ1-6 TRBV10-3 CAIRHDNSPLHF
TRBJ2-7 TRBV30 CAWSVMASSYEQYF
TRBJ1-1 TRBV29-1 CSVGLGTVNTEAFF
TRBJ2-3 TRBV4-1 CASRRPGLTDTQYF
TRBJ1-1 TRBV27 CASSLIGANTEAFF
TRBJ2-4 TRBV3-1 CASSQGGGGYIQYF
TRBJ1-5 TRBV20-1 CSARSGTTSNQPQHF
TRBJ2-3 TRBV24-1 CATSLTAYTDTQYF
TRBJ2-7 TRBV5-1 CASSLEGVSYEQYF
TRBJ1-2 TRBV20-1 CSARQVNYGYTF
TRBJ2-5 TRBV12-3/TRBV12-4 CASSLRRQQETQYF
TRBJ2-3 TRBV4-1 CASSHPSQGAGTDTQYF
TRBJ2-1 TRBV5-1 CASSPTSGRFYNEQFF
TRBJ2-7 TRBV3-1 CASSQGTGGAAEQYF
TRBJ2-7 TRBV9 CASSVGSGTSTYEQYF
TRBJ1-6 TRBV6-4 CASRSQGNRSPLHF
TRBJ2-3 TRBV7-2 CASSLVRSSGPDTQYF
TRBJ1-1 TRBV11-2 CASSLVMSGNTEAFF
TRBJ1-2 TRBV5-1 CASSLTTGHVGNGYTF